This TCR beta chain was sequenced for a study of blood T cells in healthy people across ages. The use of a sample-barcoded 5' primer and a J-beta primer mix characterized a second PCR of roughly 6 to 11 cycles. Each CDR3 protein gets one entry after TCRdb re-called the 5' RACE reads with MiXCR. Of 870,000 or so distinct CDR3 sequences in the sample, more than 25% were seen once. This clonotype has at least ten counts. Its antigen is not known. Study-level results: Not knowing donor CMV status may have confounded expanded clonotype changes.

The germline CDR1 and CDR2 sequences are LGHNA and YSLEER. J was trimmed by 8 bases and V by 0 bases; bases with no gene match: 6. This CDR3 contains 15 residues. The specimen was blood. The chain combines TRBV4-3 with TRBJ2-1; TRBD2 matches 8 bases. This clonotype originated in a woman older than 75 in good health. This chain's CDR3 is CASSQDSGGRDEQFF. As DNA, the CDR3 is TGCGCCAGCAGCCAAGATTCGGGGGGGCGGGATGAGCAGTTCTTC.